A selection of T cell receptor beta chains follows, all from one sample in a study of blood T cell repertoires in COVID-19. Assay: immunoSEQ multiplex PCR; the TCRdb copy retains only in-frame clones and omits some. The top ten clones hold roughly 2.5% of a sample with over 250,000 clones, around 87% of them seen once. Material for sequencing was PBMCs or T cells enriched from blood (not recorded which). The receptors shown here come from a woman between 18 and 29 years old who had recovered from COVID-19. Both conserved end residues are part of each CDR3. A D gene is named only where the DNA matches it firmly. Clone size, where shown, is once, few, many, or a class for clones that have expanded.

len	v_gene	abundance	d_gene	j_gene	CDR3nt	CDR3aa
12	TRBV6-1	-	-	TRBJ1-2	TGTGCCAGCAGTGAATGGGCAAATGGCTACACCTTC	CASSEWANGYTF
14	TRBV5-1	few	-	TRBJ2-3	TGCGCCAGCAGCTTGGCGGTAATTACAGATACGCAGTATTTT	CASSLAVITDTQYF
12	TRBV25-1	few	-	TRBJ1-2	TGTGCTTCGAACGGGGGAGGTGGTGGCTACACCTTC	CASNGGGGGYTF
14	TRBV3-1/TRBV3-2	-	TRBD1	TRBJ1-4	TGTGCCAGCAGCCACCGGGACAGGGAGGAAAAACTGTTTTTT	CASSHRDREEKLFF
16	TRBV9	-	TRBD2	TRBJ2-1	TGTGCCAGCAGCGTATCTAGCGGGGGGTTCTACAATGAGCAGTTCTTC	CASSVSSGGFYNEQFF
13	TRBV6-5	-	-	TRBJ2-7	TGTGCCAGTGGACTGAGGGAGGTCTACGAGCAGTACTTC	CASGLREVYEQYF
17	TRBV5-1	-	TRBD1	TRBJ1-5	TGCGCCAGCAGCTTGTATAACGGGACAGGGGAAAGACAGCCCCAGCATTTT	CASSLYNGTGERQPQHF
16	TRBV5-4	-	TRBD2	TRBJ2-1	TGTGCCAGCAGCTCCCTGGGGGGACTAGCGGCCAATGAGCAGTTCTTC	CASSSLGGLAANEQFF
17	TRBV5-4	-	TRBD1	TRBJ1-4	TGTGCCAGCAGCTTGGACCCCGACAGGGGCAACTCTGAAAAACTGTTTTTT	CASSLDPDRGNSEKLFF
17	TRBV13	-	TRBD2	TRBJ2-2	TGTGCCAGCAGCCCCGCCCGGCGCGGGGGTGCTCAGGGGGAGCTGTTTTTT	CASSPARRGGAQGELFF
14	TRBV19	-	-	TRBJ1-1	TGTGCCAGTAGTCCCGCCAGGGTGAACACTGAAGCTTTCTTT	CASSPARVNTEAFF
14	TRBV27	-	-	TRBJ2-7	TGTGCCAGCCTGCTACAGGTCAGCTCCTACGAGCAGTACTTC	CASLLQVSSYEQYF
16	TRBV10-1	once	-	TRBJ1-1	TGCGCCAGCCGTGGGGGCACAAGAGCAATGAACACTGAAGCTTTCTTT	CASRGGTRAMNTEAFF
14	TRBV9	-	-	TRBJ2-1	TGTGCCAGCAGCGTAGATCGGGTAGGCGATGAGCAGTTCTTC	CASSVDRVGDEQFF
16	TRBV10-2	-	-	TRBJ2-6	TGCGCCAGTTGCATGGGCCCAGGATCCGGGGCCAACGTCCTGACTTTC	CASCMGPGSGANVLTF
15	TRBV19	once	-	TRBJ1-1	TGTGCCAGTAGTATAGCGGTGGTGAGGGATACTGAAGCTTTCTTT	CASSIAVVRDTEAFF
15	TRBV4-2	-	-	TRBJ1-5	TGTGCCAGCAGCCTGCAAAGGGGAGGGCCTCAGCCCCAGCATTTT	CASSLQRGGPQPQHF
15	TRBV29-1	-	TRBD1	TRBJ2-1	TGCAGCGCTGGGGGGCCGGGACAGGCATACAATGAGCAGTTCTTC	CSAGGPGQAYNEQFF